This T cell receptor beta chain was documented in a study of tumor-infiltrating lymphocytes in localized non-small cell lung cancer. Study overall: Several tumor histologies, both smoking statuses, and some post-neoadjuvant chemotherapy samples were included.

This clone is termed medium-sized. No antigen is known for it. Germline values: CDR1 MNHNY, CDR2 SVGAGI (reference sequence). With V trimmed by 8 bases and J by 2 bases, 0 bases remained unmatched. This CDR3 contains 13 residues. Study-level findings and limits: Compared with uninvolved lung, tumors showed higher T cell infiltration by TCRbeta sequencing. Available tissue quantity limited TCR sequencing to a patient subset.

Assay used: immunoSEQ multiplex PCR; TCRdb lists only in-frame clones, some missing. The sample consists of roughly 24,000 clones, approximately 64% of them appearing once. The source material was lung tumor tissue. The chain has TRBV6-6 and TRBJ1-4; TRBD1 matches at 9 bases. The clonotype originates from a human donor with non-small cell lung cancer. The CDR3: CASGQGTNEKLFF. CDR3 DNA: TGTGCCAGCGGACAGGGGACTAATGAAAAACTGTTTTTT.